Following are 2 T cell receptor beta chains from one sample sequenced in a study of post-analysis software for immune sequencing data. These receptors have no identified antigens. Study-level findings and limits: Roughly five TRBV segments appeared more often in patients than in controls, and TRBV5-6, TRBV5-1 and TRBV20-1 were among these.

TCR beta libraries were prepared from cDNA with unique molecular identifiers. A single record per CDR3 protein comes from TCRdb applying MiXCR to the PCR reads. This sample yields 750,000 to 900,000 distinct CDR3 sequences, of which around 46% are seen a single time; roughly 4.4% belongs to the top ten. Sequenced sample: blood. The receptors were sampled from a girl aged 10-17 years with multiple sclerosis.

The CDR3 DNA sequence: TGTGCCACCAGTGCCGATTTCCCTTATACTGAGCAGTTCTTC. Amino acid sequence: CATSADFPYTEQFF. This chain joins TRBV24-1 and TRBJ2-1; D is unresolved. CDR1 and CDR2 (germline): KGHDR, SFDVKD. The CDR3 is made up of 14 amino acids. Trimming took 5 bases from V and 9 from J, leaving 16 bases between them.

The rearrangement links TRBV6-1 to TRBJ2-3, with D hard to call. Germline CDR1 MNHNS, CDR2 SASEGT. The CDR3 contains 14 residues. Trimming took 5 bases from V and 1 from J, leaving 10 bases between them. The CDR3 bases are TGTGCCAGCAGTCCCTGGCTCGGCACAGATACGCAGTATTTT. This codes for CASSPWLGTDTQYF.